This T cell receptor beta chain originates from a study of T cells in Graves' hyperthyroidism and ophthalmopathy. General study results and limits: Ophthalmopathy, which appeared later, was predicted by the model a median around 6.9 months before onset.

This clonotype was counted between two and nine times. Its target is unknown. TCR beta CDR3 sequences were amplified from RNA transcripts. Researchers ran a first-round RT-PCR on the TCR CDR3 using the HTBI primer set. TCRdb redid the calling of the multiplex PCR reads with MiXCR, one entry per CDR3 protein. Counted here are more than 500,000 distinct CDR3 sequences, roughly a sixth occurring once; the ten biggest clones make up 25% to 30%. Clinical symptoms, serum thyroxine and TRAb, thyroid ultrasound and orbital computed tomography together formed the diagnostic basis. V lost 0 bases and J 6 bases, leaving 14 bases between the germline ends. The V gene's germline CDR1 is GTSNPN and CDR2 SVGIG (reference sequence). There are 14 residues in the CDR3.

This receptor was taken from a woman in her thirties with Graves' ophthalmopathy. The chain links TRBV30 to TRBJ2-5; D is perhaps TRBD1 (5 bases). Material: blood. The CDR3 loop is CAWSVRGILKTQYF. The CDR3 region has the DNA TGTGCCTGGAGTGTAAGGGGAATTTTAAAGACCCAGTACTTC.